These 8 T cell receptor beta chains were all obtained from the same sample, sequenced in a study of cytomegalovirus exposure and HLA in healthy donors. The PCR made use of 60 Vbeta and 13 Jbeta primers. TCRdb keeps only in-frame clones here, not all; method: immunoSEQ multiplex PCR. Among fewer than 200,000 clones listed, roughly four fifths were seen once. Sequences were obtained from PBMCs. The receptors stem from a man in his forties or fifties in good health and CMV-seronegative.

This chain joins TRBV19 and TRBJ2-7; D is perhaps TRBD2 (6 bases). The V gene's germline CDR1 is LNHDA and CDR2 SQIVND (reference sequence). With 5 bases removed from V and 1 base from J, the gap between germline ends came to 15 bases. CDR3 length: 15 residues. The CDR3 DNA reads as TGTGCCAGTAGTTTAAGGGATGGGAGGTCCTACGAGCAGTACTTC. Translated, it gives CASSLRDGRSYEQYF.

The chain links TRBV2 to TRBJ2-7; D not resolved. Germline CDR1 and CDR2: SNHLY and FYNNEI. V lost 1 base to trimming and J lost 2 bases, with 9 bases between them. This CDR3 region has 14 residues. The CDR3 DNA sequence: TGTGCCAGCAGTGAAGGACAACGTACCTACGAGCAGTACTTC. This encodes CASSEGQRTYEQYF.

The V call is TRBV29-1, the J call TRBJ2-3, with TRBD2 as a possible D gene (5 bases). This CDR3 spans 12 amino acids. Between the trimmed V and J ends, which lost 3 bases and 5 bases, there was a span of 9 bases. The germline CDR1 and CDR2 sequences are SQVTM and ANQGSEA. CDR3 in amino acids: CSVERGGDTQYF. The CDR3 DNA reads as TGCAGCGTTGAGCGTGGAGGAGATACGCAGTATTTT.

The rearrangement links TRBV7-9 to TRBJ1-4; D is unclear. V was pared by 3 bases and J by 0 bases, with 5 bases between. Germline V gene data show CDR1 as SEHNR and CDR2 as FQNEAQ (reference sequence). The CDR3 runs 14 residues. CDR3 protein: CASSLRATNEKLFF. For the CDR3, the DNA is TGTGCCAGCAGCTTGCGGGCAACTAATGAAAAACTGTTTTTT.

This chain connects TRBV7-2 to TRBJ1-2; D is ambiguous. The length of the CDR3 is 17 residues. V was clipped by 1 base and J by 1 base, with 16 bases between them. CDR1 is SGHTA, CDR2 FQGNSA, per germline. This CDR3 reads CASSLVLAEGNNYGYTF. Here the CDR3 DNA reads TGTGCCAGCAGCTTAGTACTAGCAGAGGGAAATAACTATGGCTACACCTTC.

This rearrangement joins TRBV7-6 to TRBJ1-4; no clear D. The CDR3 sequence is 17 residues long. Per the germline V gene, CDR1 is SGHVS and CDR2 is FNYEAQ. Trimming shortened V by 5 bases and J by 0 bases, and 16 bases separated the two germline ends. The CDR3 loop is CASSPGVDGATNEKLFF. In nucleotides, the CDR3 is TGTGCCAGCAGCCCCGGCGTAGACGGAGCAACTAATGAAAAACTGTTTTTT.

The genes are TRBV7-9 and TRBJ1-4; the D gene is possibly TRBD1 (5 bases). Germline CDR1 reads SEHNR; CDR2 reads FQNEAQ (reference sequence). V lost 5 bases and J 4 bases, leaving 11 bases between the germline ends. The CDR3 extends over 14 amino acids. CDR3 in amino acids: CASSPRRGNEKLFF. The CDR3 DNA reads as TGTGCCAGCAGCCCGAGAAGGGGTAATGAAAAACTGTTTTTT. Full variable domain (outside the CDR3, taken from reference TRBV7-9 and TRBJ1-4): DTGVSQNPRHKITKRGQNVTFRCDPISEHNRLYWYRQTLGQGPEFLTYFQNEAQLEKSRLLSDRFSAERPKGSFSTLEIQRTEQGDSAMYLCASSPRRGNEKLFFGSGTQLSVL.

In its sample, this clone was seen once. The chain is built from TRBV11-2 and TRBJ1-2; no firm D call. The V end was cut by 4 bases, the J end by 7 bases, with 19 bases between. The CDR3 is 15 residues long. Germline assignment: CDR1 SGHAT and CDR2 FQNNGV. This CDR3 reads CASSSGGQLRGGYTF. CDR3 bases: TGTGCCAGCAGCTCCGGTGGCCAACTTCGAGGTGGCTACACCTTC.